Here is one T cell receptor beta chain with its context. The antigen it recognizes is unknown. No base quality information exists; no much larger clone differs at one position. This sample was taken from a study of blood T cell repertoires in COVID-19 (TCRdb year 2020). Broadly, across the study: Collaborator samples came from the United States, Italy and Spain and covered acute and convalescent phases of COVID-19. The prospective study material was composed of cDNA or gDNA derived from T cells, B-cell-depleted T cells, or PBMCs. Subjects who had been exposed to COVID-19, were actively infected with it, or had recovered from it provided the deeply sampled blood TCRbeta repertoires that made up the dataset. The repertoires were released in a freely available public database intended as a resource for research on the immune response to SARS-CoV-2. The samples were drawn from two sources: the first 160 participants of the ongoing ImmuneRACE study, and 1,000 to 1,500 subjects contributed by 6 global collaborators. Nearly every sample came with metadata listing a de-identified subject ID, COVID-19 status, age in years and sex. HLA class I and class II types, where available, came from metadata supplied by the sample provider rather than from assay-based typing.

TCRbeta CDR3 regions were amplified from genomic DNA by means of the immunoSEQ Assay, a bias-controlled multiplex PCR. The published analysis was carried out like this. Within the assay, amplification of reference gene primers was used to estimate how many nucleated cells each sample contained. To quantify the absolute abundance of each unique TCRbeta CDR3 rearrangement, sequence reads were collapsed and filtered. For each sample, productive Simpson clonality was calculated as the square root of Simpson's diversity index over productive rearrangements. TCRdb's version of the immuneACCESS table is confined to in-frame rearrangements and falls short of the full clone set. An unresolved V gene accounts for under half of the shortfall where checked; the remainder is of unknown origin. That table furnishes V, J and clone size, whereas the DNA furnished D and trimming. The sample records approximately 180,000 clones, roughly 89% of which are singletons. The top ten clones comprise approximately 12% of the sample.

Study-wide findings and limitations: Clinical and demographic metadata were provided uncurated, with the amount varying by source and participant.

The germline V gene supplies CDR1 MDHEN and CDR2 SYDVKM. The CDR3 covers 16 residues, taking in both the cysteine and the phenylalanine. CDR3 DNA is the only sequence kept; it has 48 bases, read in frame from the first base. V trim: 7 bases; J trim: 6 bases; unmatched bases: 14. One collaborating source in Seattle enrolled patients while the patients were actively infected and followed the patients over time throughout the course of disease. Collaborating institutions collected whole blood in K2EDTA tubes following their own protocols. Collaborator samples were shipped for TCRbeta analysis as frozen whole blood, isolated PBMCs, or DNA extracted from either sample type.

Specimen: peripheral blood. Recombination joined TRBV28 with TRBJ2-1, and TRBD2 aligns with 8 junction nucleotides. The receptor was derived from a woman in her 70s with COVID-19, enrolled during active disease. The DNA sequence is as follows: TGTGCCAGCAACAATCTAGCGGGCCAGCAGGGCAATGAGCAGTTCTTC. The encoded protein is CASNNLAGQQGNEQFF.